The next 30 T cell receptor beta chains were all read from a single sample in a study of T cells in Graves' hyperthyroidism and ophthalmopathy. It was RNA transcripts that yielded the amplified TCR beta CDR3 regions. HTBI primers drove first-round RT-PCR of the TCR CDR3. TCRdb fed the multiplex PCR reads into MiXCR, producing one record per CDR3 protein. The repertoire includes hundreds of thousands of distinct CDR3 sequences, approximately 14% of them detected once, and around 4.1% sits in the top ten. The sequencing sample was made of blood. Receptors originate from a woman between 35 and 50 years old with Graves' ophthalmopathy.

This clonotype was detected a few times. V usage is TRBV20-1 and J usage is TRBJ2-2, with a possible D match to TRBD1 (6 bases). From germline, CDR1 is DFQATT and CDR2 SNEGSKA (reference sequence). V was pared by 6 bases and J by 3 bases, with 14 bases between. The CDR3 runs 14 residues. CDR3 in amino acids: CSAGPRGDTGELFF. The CDR3, as DNA: TGCAGTGCGGGCCCCAGGGGAGACACCGGGGAGCTGTTTTTT.

The genes are TRBV6-2 or TRBV6-3 and TRBJ1-1; weak D call: TRBD1 (5 bases). The CDR3 consists of 15 residues. The V gene lost 6 bases and the J gene lost 7 bases, with 21 bases spanning the gap. In germline, CDR1 is MNHEY, CDR2 SVGEGT. The CDR3 loop is CASSPLGDRPLEAFF. The CDR3 DNA reads as TGTGCCAGCAGCCCCCTGGGGGATCGCCCCCTTGAAGCTTTCTTT.

The chain links TRBV19 to TRBJ2-7; TRBD1 matches 10 bases. This CDR3 contains 16 residues. With V trimmed by 6 bases and J by 6 bases, 14 bases remained unmatched. The germline gives CDR1 LNHDA, CDR2 SQIVND (reference sequence). CDR3 protein: CASRVGVGTGAGEQYF. In DNA form, the CDR3 reads TGTGCCAGTAGGGTTGGTGTAGGGACAGGGGCTGGCGAGCAGTACTTC.

Comments on this clonotype: The junction departs from the called germline gene at one end, perhaps through a read error. The chain has TRBV2 and TRBJ2-7, with D perhaps being TRBD1 or TRBD2 (5 bases each). CDR1 and CDR2 from the germline V gene are SNHLY and FYNNEI. This CDR3 comprises 9 residues. The DNA for the CDR3 is TGTGCCAGCAGTGAAGGTGGGGGCTTC. Protein product: CASSEGGGF.

This clonotype was observed many times. DNA of the CDR3: TGTGCCAGCAGTTCCCGTTCGTTTACAGGGGAGACCCAGTACTTC. This codes for CASSSRSFTGETQYF. This chain uses TRBV6-5 with TRBJ2-5, with TRBD1 as a possible D gene (6 bases). Trimming took off 4 bases at V and 5 bases at J, with 17 bases between the two ends. Germline CDR1 is MNHEY and CDR2 is SVGAGI. This CDR3 comprises 15 residues.

This clonotype was seen at least ten times. The chain employs TRBV7-2 and TRBJ2-5; 8 nucleotides align to TRBD2. CDR1 SGHTA and CDR2 FQGNSA come from the germline V gene. The CDR3 is 17 amino acids. The junction had 17 bases not matched to a gene; V was cut back by 6 bases and J by 5 bases. As DNA, the CDR3 is TGTGCCAGCAGACGCGGAGACTTAGCGGGATGGGGGGAGACCCAGTACTTC. Translation: CASRRGDLAGWGETQYF.

The J gene is TRBJ2-7, the V gene TRBV29-1, with D possibly being TRBD2 (6 bases). This CDR3 has 11 amino acids. The germline V gene encodes CDR1 SQVTM and CDR2 ANQGSEA. The V end lost 8 bases, the J end lost 6 bases, and 14 bases lay between the germline ends. CDR3 residues: CSPGGSGEQYF. The CDR3 DNA follows: TGCAGCCCTGGAGGGAGCGGCGAGCAGTACTTC.

This clonotype was counted only a few times. This may be a read error: a much more frequent sequence differs by one nucleotide. In this CDR3 the conserved last residue, phenylalanine or tryptophan, is missing, so a read error is likely. The J gene is TRBJ1-1, the V gene TRBV27; D remains ambiguous. Per germline, CDR1 MNHEY and CDR2 SMNVEV (reference sequence). The CDR3 spans 14 residues. Trimming took 2 bases from V and 3 from J, leaving 10 bases between them. DNA of the CDR3: TGTGCCAGCAGTTTAAGAGTAGGGCACACTGAAGCTTTCTCT. Protein product: CASSLRVGHTEAFS.

CDR3 bases: TGTGCCAGCAGTGCTCGACAGAGAATGAACACTGAAGCTTTCTTT. Its translation is CASSARQRMNTEAFF. The chain has TRBV27 and TRBJ1-1; possible D gene TRBD1, 5 bases. The CDR3 runs to 15 residues. Trimming shortened V by 5 bases and J by 0 bases, and 13 bases separated the two germline ends. Germline lookup yields CDR1 MNHEY and CDR2 SMNVEV (reference sequence).

Many counts were recorded for this clonotype. CDR3 in amino acids: CAWSADRGTEAFF. Here the CDR3 DNA reads TGTGCCTGGAGTGCGGACAGGGGCACTGAAGCTTTCTTT. The V and J genes are TRBV30 and TRBJ1-1; 9 positions match TRBD1. The CDR3 has 13 amino acids. Germline CDR1 reads GTSNPN; CDR2 reads SVGIG (reference sequence). Losses at the gene ends were 1 base for V and 4 bases for J; bases not matched to a gene: 1.

The rearrangement links TRBV28 to TRBJ1-5; a possible D gene is TRBD1 (6 bases). CDR1 is MDHEN, CDR2 SYDVKM, per germline. The CDR3 sequence is 14 residues long. V lost 10 bases and J 7 bases, leaving 20 bases between the germline ends. The CDR3, as DNA: TGTGCCACCAGGGGCCAACCAATTCGACAGCCCCAGCATTTT. It codes for CATRGQPIRQPQHF.

V usage is TRBV27 and J usage is TRBJ2-3, with D maybe TRBD1 (6 bases). Trimming cost V 5 bases and J 2 bases, with 11 bases left between them. The CDR3 totals 14 residues. The germline V gene encodes CDR1 MNHEY and CDR2 SMNVEV (reference sequence). The CDR3 protein is CASSLGQATDTQYF. The CDR3 region has the DNA TGTGCCAGCAGTCTGGGACAAGCCACAGATACGCAGTATTTT.

This clonotype has a count of ten or more. The rearrangement joins TRBV13 to TRBJ2-5; unclear D gene. Germline V lookup: CDR1 PRHDT, CDR2 FYEKMQ (reference sequence). This CDR3 has 15 amino acids. V was trimmed by 1 base and J by 3 bases, leaving 12 bases between them. In DNA, the CDR3 is TGTGCCAGCAGCTTAGCGGTGGCAGGAGAAGAGACCCAGTACTTC. Translated: CASSLAVAGEETQYF. The variable domain in full, completed from reference TRBV13 and TRBJ2-5, reads AAGVIQSPRHLIKEKRETATLKCYPIPRHDTVYWYQQGPGQDPQFLISFYEKMQSDKGSIPDRFSAQQFSDYHSELNMSSLELGDSALYFCASSLAVAGEETQYFGPGTRLLVL.

In its sample, this clonotype was seen many times. A much larger clone is a single base away; this may be a read error. J is TRBJ1-1 and V is TRBV27; TRBD1 aligns across 8 bases. The germline gives CDR1 MNHEY, CDR2 SMNVEV (reference sequence). The CDR3 contains 14 residues. The junction had 1 base not matched to a gene; V was cut back by 3 bases and J by 1 base. The CDR3 DNA follows: TGTGCCAGCAGTTTGGGACAGGAGAACACTGAAGCTTTCTTT. Translated: CASSLGQENTEAFF.

The rearrangement uses TRBV5-5 and TRBJ2-7, with unresolved D. The CDR3 covers 13 residues. CDR1 is SGHKS, CDR2 YYEKEE, per germline (reference sequence). V dropped 0 bases and J dropped 5 bases, with 9 bases sitting between them. DNA for the CDR3: TGTGCCAGCAGCTTGGTAGGGTTGGACGAGCAGTACTTC. Amino acid sequence: CASSLVGLDEQYF.

This clonotype was found many times. V gene TRBV11-1 combines with J gene TRBJ2-7; TRBD1 or TRBD2 may be the D gene (6 bases each). V lost 5 bases, J lost 0 bases, and 17 bases lay in between. Germline values: CDR1 SGHAT, CDR2 FQDESV (reference sequence). The CDR3 is made up of 16 amino acids. CDR3 nucleotide sequence: TGTGCCAGCAGCCGTTCCTGGGGGGCGTTCTCCTACGAGCAGTACTTC. This encodes CASSRSWGAFSYEQYF.

The table lists this clonotype with many counts. The chain uses TRBV2 and TRBJ1-1; 8 nucleotides match TRBD1. With V trimmed by 6 bases and J by 4 bases, 7 bases remained unmatched. Germline-derived CDR1 and CDR2 are SNHLY and FYNNEI. This CDR3 spans 14 amino acids. DNA of the CDR3: TGTGCCAGCAGCAAGACAGGGGTGATCACTGAAGCTTTCTTT. Translating gives CASSKTGVITEAFF. Complete variable domain (other parts from reference TRBV2 and TRBJ1-1): EPEVTQTPSHQVTQMGQEVILRCVPISNHLYFYWYRQILGQKVEFLVSFYNNEISEKSEIFDDQFSVERPDGSNFTLKIRSTKLEDSAMYFCASSKTGVITEAFFGQGTRLTVV.

This clonotype was observed many times. The chain carries TRBV12-3 or TRBV12-4 and TRBJ1-3; D might be TRBD1 (5 bases). The germline V and J ends were trimmed by 4 bases and 4 bases, with 11 bases remaining between them. The CDR3 has 14 amino acids. CDR3 nucleotides: TGTGCCAGCAGTTCCTCGGGACCGGGAAACACCATATATTTT. This codes for CASSSSGPGNTIYF.

This clonotype was observed many times. The J gene is TRBJ2-7, the V gene TRBV20-1, with D possibly matching TRBD2 (6 bases). The V and J ends lost 4 bases and 0 bases respectively, with 10 bases between them. Looked up from germline, CDR1 is DFQATT and CDR2 is SNEGSKA (reference sequence). CDR3 length: 13 amino acids. The CDR3 DNA reads TGCAGTGCTACCGGGGGTTTCTCCTACGAGCAGTACTTC. Translation: CSATGGFSYEQYF.

J is TRBJ1-1 and V is TRBV28; D remains unclear. This CDR3 comprises 15 residues. V was cut by 5 bases and J by 7 bases, with 20 bases left in between. Looked up from germline, CDR1 is MDHEN and CDR2 is SYDVKM. CDR3 bases: TGTGCCAGCAGTCCAGACCAGGATATCCAAAATGAAGCTTTCTTT. Its translation is CASSPDQDIQNEAFF.

This clonotype was detected ten times or more. V usage is TRBV19 and J usage is TRBJ1-1; D remains unclear. The CDR3 runs 16 residues. CDR1 and CDR2 from the germline V gene are LNHDA and SQIVND (reference sequence). With 2 bases removed from V and 1 base from J, the gap between germline ends came to 14 bases. The CDR3 DNA reads TGTGCCAGTAGTATACCCCGGCGCGTCCCGAACACTGAAGCTTTCTTT. Encoded protein: CASSIPRRVPNTEAFF.

The rearrangement joins TRBV28 to TRBJ2-6; D call uncertain. The CDR3 contains 16 residues. Trimming stripped 5 bases from V and 0 bases from J, with 11 bases between. CDR1 and CDR2 (germline): MDHEN, SYDVKM. The CDR3 region is CASSRRLSSGANVLTF. For the CDR3, the DNA is TGTGCCAGCAGTCGTCGACTGAGCTCTGGGGCCAACGTCCTGACTTTC. Drawing the rest from reference TRBV28 and TRBJ2-6, the complete variable domain is DVKVTQSSRYLVKRTGEKVFLECVQDMDHENMFWYRQDPGLGLRLIYFSYDVKMKEKGDIPEGYSVSREKKERFSLILESASTNQTSMYLCASSRRLSSGANVLTFGAGSRLTVL.

This clonotype has at least ten counts. The chain combines TRBV2 with TRBJ2-5, with 8 bases fitting TRBD1. V was pared by 6 bases and J by 3 bases, with 3 bases of the junction left unmatched. CDR1 SNHLY and CDR2 FYNNEI come from the germline V gene. The CDR3 sequence is 13 residues long. The CDR3 protein is CASSGQGKETQYF. In DNA form, the CDR3 reads TGTGCCAGCAGCGGACAGGGAAAAGAGACCCAGTACTTC.

The sample holds many counts of this clonotype. J is TRBJ1-2 and V is TRBV28; D uncertain. This CDR3 comprises 14 residues. V lost 6 bases to trimming and J lost 2 bases, with 13 bases between them. From germline, CDR1 is MDHEN and CDR2 SYDVKM. In DNA form, the CDR3 reads TGTGCCAGCAGGCTAGACGGCGTAAACTATGGCTACACCTTC. This encodes CASRLDGVNYGYTF.

This clonotype was picked up a small number of times. The chain links TRBV4-3 to TRBJ2-7; 13 bases line up with TRBD2. V shed 5 bases and J 6 bases; nucleotides not matched to a gene: 10. The CDR3 covers 16 residues. From germline, CDR1 is LGHNA and CDR2 YSLEER. CDR3 nucleotide sequence: TGCGCCAGCAGCTTCGAGCGGACTAGCGGGAGTAGCGAGCAGTACTTC. Encoded protein: CASSFERTSGSSEQYF.

In this sample, this clonotype turned up a few times. The CDR3 loop is CASIWWSTGELFF. The DNA for the CDR3 is TGTGCCAGCATTTGGTGGTCCACCGGGGAGCTGTTTTTT. The chain joins TRBV6-5 to TRBJ2-2, with D uncertain. This CDR3 comprises 13 residues. The V end lost 7 bases, the J end lost 4 bases, and 10 bases lay between the germline ends. Germline assignment: CDR1 MNHEY and CDR2 SVGAGI.

At least ten counts were recorded for this clonotype. The V call is TRBV28, the J call TRBJ1-5, with 7 bases identical to TRBD1. The CDR3 has 21 amino acids. Germline lookup yields CDR1 MDHEN and CDR2 SYDVKM. V lost 3 bases to trimming and J lost 0 bases; unmatched junction nucleotides: 20. CDR3 nucleotides: TGTGCCAGCAGTTTCCCCCTGGTCGATGCTCCACAGGGGAATAGCAATCAGCCCCAGCATTTT. Encoded protein: CASSFPLVDAPQGNSNQPQHF.

The chain has TRBV20-1 and TRBJ2-7; tentative D call: TRBD2 (6 bases). In germline, CDR1 is DFQATT, CDR2 SNEGSKA (reference sequence). This CDR3 is 13 amino acids long. The ends were cut back, 6 bases at V and 4 bases at J, with 16 bases in the middle. This CDR3 reads CSAPAAGRYEQYF. The CDR3 DNA sequence: TGCAGTGCCCCCGCGGCGGGAAGGTACGAGCAGTACTTC.

Many counts were recorded for this clonotype. The CDR3 DNA reads TGCGCCAGCAGCTTATCCCCAACGGCTGAAGCTTTCTTT. Protein product: CASSLSPTAEAFF. The V and J genes are TRBV5-1 and TRBJ1-1; D gene ambiguous. This CDR3 has 13 amino acids. V dropped 2 bases and J dropped 6 bases, with 11 bases sitting between them. In germline, CDR1 is SGHRS, CDR2 YFSETQ.

V gene TRBV30 combines with J gene TRBJ1-1, with 8 bases that match TRBD1. V shed 0 bases and J 4 bases; nucleotides not matched to a gene: 13. The CDR3 contains 17 residues. The germline V gene has CDR1 GTSNPN and CDR2 SVGIG (reference sequence). CDR3 loop: CAWSVGIGRGLVTEAFF. CDR3 nucleotide sequence: TGTGCCTGGAGTGTGGGGATAGGCAGGGGGCTCGTCACTGAAGCTTTCTTT.